The subject of this entry is one T cell receptor beta chain. These data belong to a study of blood T cell repertoires in COVID-19. The CDR3 totals 17 residues. Germline V gene lookup returns CDR1 SQVTM and CDR2 ANQGSEA. The V segment lost 7 bases and the J segment 2 bases; nucleotides outside the gene matches: 19. Only in-frame clones appear in the TCRdb table, and some are missing; sequencing was by immunoSEQ multiplex PCR. The sample consists of some 410,000 clones, around nine tenths of them appearing once. This clonotype originated in a woman aged 25-40 years with acute COVID-19. Sequenced input: PBMCs or T cells enriched from blood (not recorded which). This chain uses TRBV29-1 with TRBJ2-7; 8 bases are a match to TRBD2. CDR3 amino acids: CSAPAAGGRSATYEQYF. The CDR3 DNA reads as TGCAGCGCCCCCGCCGCGGGGGGCCGGTCGGCAACCTACGAGCAGTACTTC.